The sequence of this T cell receptor beta chain was determined in a study of blood T cell repertoires in COVID-19. Germline values: CDR1 ENHRY, CDR2 SYGVKD. The CDR3 is 15 amino acids. TCRdb keeps only in-frame clones here, not all; method: immunoSEQ multiplex PCR. This table has about 210,000 clones, about four fifths appearing once. Sequenced: peripheral blood. This TCR was sampled from a woman in her forties with active or convalescent COVID-19. The genes are TRBV10-3 and TRBJ1-1; D is ambiguous. The CDR3, as DNA: TGTGCATCGGGATCAGGAGGACGGGCCGTCACTGAAGCTTTCTTT. Translated, it gives CASGSGGRAVTEAFF.